The present T cell receptor beta chain was sequenced within a study of T cells in Graves' hyperthyroidism and ophthalmopathy. From more than 9.5 ml of fresh peripheral blood, PBMCs were isolated. The CDR3 covers 11 residues. V lost 8 bases and J lost 4, with 6 bases in between. From germline, CDR1 is LNHDA and CDR2 SQIVND (reference sequence). RNA transcripts were the template for amplifying TCR beta CDR3 regions. The HTBI primer set was used in a first-round RT-PCR of the TCR CDR3. TCRdb reanalysed the multiplex PCR reads using MiXCR and keeps one entry per CDR3 protein. Of roughly 56,000 distinct CDR3 sequences in the sample, roughly 49% are singletons; the top ten hold roughly 12%.

The receptor comes from a woman in her twenties or thirties with Graves' ophthalmopathy. Sequenced material: blood. V is TRBV19 and J is TRBJ1-3; D is undetermined. The DNA for the CDR3 is TGTGCCAGTGGGCCAGGAAACACCATATATTTT. It encodes CASGPGNTIYF. The whole variable domain, filled in from reference TRBV19 and TRBJ1-3, reads DGGITQSPKYLFRKEGQNVTLSCEQNLNHDAMYWYRQDPGQGLRLIYYSQIVNDFQKGDIAEGYSVSREKKESFPLTVTSAQKNPTAFYLCASGPGNTIYFGEGSWLTVV.